This TCR beta chain was obtained from a study of blood T cell repertoires in COVID-19. TCRdb's table, derived via immunoSEQ multiplex PCR, lists solely in-frame clones and lacks some. The table shows roughly 130,000 clones, with around 83% occurring only once. In germline, CDR1 is MNHEY, CDR2 SMNVEV (reference sequence). This CDR3 contains 14 residues. Trimming shortened V by 3 bases and J by 3 bases, and 9 bases separated the two germline ends. Material for sequencing was PBMCs or T cells enriched from blood (not recorded which). The chain links TRBV27 to TRBJ1-5, with D hard to call. This TCR was sampled from a man aged 50 to 59 who had recovered from COVID-19. The CDR3 nucleotides are TGTGCCAGCAGTTTTACTGCGCTCAATCAGCCCCAGCATTTT. Amino acid sequence: CASSFTALNQPQHF.